Presented here are 32 T cell receptor beta chains from one specimen sequenced in a study of blood T cell repertoires in COVID-19. Here immunoSEQ multiplex PCR was the method, and the copy in TCRdb shows in-frame clones only, minus some. This table has about 240,000 clones, 80% to 85% appearing once. Material for sequencing was peripheral blood. The receptors stem from a woman in her sixties with active or convalescent COVID-19.

The rearrangement links TRBV5-5 to TRBJ1-5; 9 bases align to TRBD1. This CDR3 contains 17 residues. Germline CDR1 and CDR2: SGHKS and YYEKEE (reference sequence). V dropped 4 bases and J dropped 0; count of bases not matched to a gene: 8. CDR3 nucleotide sequence: TGTGCCAGCAGCGGGTCGCCGGGACAGGGTAGCAATCAGCCCCAGCATTTT. This gives the protein CASSGSPGQGSNQPQHF.

This chain joins TRBV29-1 and TRBJ2-1, with a possible D match to TRBD1 (6 bases). The germline V gene has CDR1 SQVTM and CDR2 ANQGSEA. Trimming took off 4 bases at V and 10 bases at J, with 8 bases between the two ends. This CDR3 has 10 residues. The CDR3 DNA is TGCAGCGTTGTCGGACAGGAGCAGTTCTTC. It is translated as CSVVGQEQFF.

The CDR3 nucleotides read TGTGCCAGCAGATTACGGACAGGGGAGACTGAAGCTTTCTTT. It specifies CASRLRTGETEAFF. The J gene is TRBJ1-1, the V gene TRBV2, with 9 bases lining up with TRBD1. Germline-derived CDR1 and CDR2 are SNHLY and FYNNEI. The V segment lost 6 bases and the J segment 5 bases; nucleotides outside the gene matches: 7. This CDR3 is 14 amino acids long.

CDR3 residues: CASTSPGTGWATEAFF. CDR3 nucleotides: TGTGCCAGCACCAGTCCCGGGACAGGGTGGGCCACTGAAGCTTTCTTT. This sequence joins TRBV28 and TRBJ1-1, with 9 bases aligning to TRBD1. The CDR3 runs 16 residues. J lost 4 bases, V lost 7 bases, and 13 bases had no gene match. Germline V gene data show CDR1 as MDHEN and CDR2 as SYDVKM.

The chain recombines TRBV7-2 with TRBJ1-5; D gene uncertain. This CDR3 is 15 amino acids long. The V end lost 1 base, the J end lost 4 bases, and 11 bases lay between the germline ends. In germline, CDR1 is SGHTA, CDR2 FQGNSA. CDR3 coding DNA: TGTGCCAGCAGCTTAGGGGGAGCCACAAATCAGCCCCAGCATTTT. Encoded protein: CASSLGGATNQPQHF. Full variable domain (remainder filled in from reference TRBV7-2 and TRBJ1-5): GAGVSQSPSNKVTEKGKDVELRCDPISGHTALYWYRQSLGQGLEFLIYFQGNSAPDKSGLPSDRFSAERTGGSVSTLTIQRTQQEDSAVYLCASSLGGATNQPQHFGDGTRLSIL.

The rearrangement links TRBV5-1 to TRBJ2-1; D gene ambiguous. Trimming took 4 bases from V and 6 from J, leaving 11 bases between them. Germline CDR1 and CDR2: SGHRS and YFSETQ. The CDR3 is 13 amino acids. CDR3 amino acids: CASSPEAFNEQFF. CDR3 nucleotide sequence: TGCGCCAGCAGCCCCGAGGCCTTCAATGAGCAGTTCTTC.

The chain employs TRBV2 and TRBJ1-2; 7 bases agree with TRBD1. V shed 4 bases, J shed 3 bases, and the junction held 5 bases outside the gene matches. CDR1 is SNHLY and CDR2 is FYNNEI in the germline V gene. CDR3 length: 14 amino acids. CDR3 sequence: CASSVDRVDYGYTF. The CDR3 DNA follows: TGTGCCAGCAGTGTCGACAGGGTAGACTATGGCTACACCTTC.

As for this clone: Mismatch with germline at one junction end may stem from a read error. This chain connects TRBV7-7 to TRBJ2-2, with 7 positions matching TRBD1. Germline CDR1 SSHAT, CDR2 FNYEAQ (reference sequence). The CDR3 length is 15 residues. CDR3 in amino acids: CASSLNRGNTGELFF. Written as DNA, the CDR3 is TGTGCTAGCAGCTTAAACAGGGGGAACACCGGGGAGCTGTTTTTT.

CDR3 sequence reads: CASTPQAGGADTQYF. Written as DNA, the CDR3 is TGTGCCAGCACTCCGCAAGCGGGGGGCGCAGATACGCAGTATTTT. The gene calls are TRBV2 and TRBJ2-3; 9 nucleotides agree with TRBD2. V trimming: 7 bases; J trimming: 4 bases; junction bases outside the gene matches: 9. Germline-derived CDR1 and CDR2 are SNHLY and FYNNEI. The CDR3 has 15 residues.

The V gene is TRBV25-1, the J gene TRBJ1-6; TRBD1 matches 9 bases. Germline CDR1 MGHDK, CDR2 SYGVNS. This CDR3 contains 15 residues. V dropped 4 bases and J dropped 7; count of bases not matched to a gene: 5. The CDR3 here is CASSGSGTGNSPLHF. CDR3 coding DNA: TGTGCCAGCAGTGGGTCCGGGACAGGGAATTCACCCCTCCACTTT.

DNA for the CDR3: TGTGCCAGCAGCAGGAAACAGGGCCGTAGCTCCTACAATGAGCAGTTCTTC. This sequence encodes CASSRKQGRSSYNEQFF. The V and J genes are TRBV5-4 and TRBJ2-1, with a weak D call TRBD1 (6 bases). This CDR3 comprises 17 residues. Germline loops: CDR1 SGHNT, CDR2 YYREEE (reference sequence). V lost 4 bases and J lost 0, with 17 bases in between.

The rearrangement uses TRBV18 and TRBJ1-5; D unclear. CDR3 length equals 19 residues. Germline V gene lookup returns CDR1 KGHSH and CDR2 LQKENI. Trimming took off 2 bases at V and 1 base at J, with 21 bases between the two ends. In DNA, the CDR3 is TGTGCCAGCTCACCAGTAGCACCCACACACCGGGGAAGCAATCAGCCCCAGCATTTT. This sequence encodes CASSPVAPTHRGSNQPQHF.

The chain has TRBV30 and TRBJ1-3; D is possibly TRBD1 (5 bases). Trimming pared 3 bases from V and 0 bases from J, leaving 12 bases between. This CDR3 region has 15 residues. Germline V gives CDR1 GTSNPN, CDR2 SVGIG (reference sequence). CDR3 sequence reads: CAWSLGLNSGNTIYF. The CDR3 nucleotides read TGTGCCTGGAGCCTGGGACTGAACTCTGGAAACACCATATATTTT.

The rearrangement joins TRBV29-1 to TRBJ1-1; D remains ambiguous. Germline values: CDR1 SQVTM, CDR2 ANQGSEA. The V end was cut by 6 bases, the J end by 3 bases, with 11 bases between. This CDR3 contains 12 residues. The CDR3 bases are TGCAGCGTGGAGGCGGAGCACACTGAAGCTTTCTTT. Translated: CSVEAEHTEAFF.

The V call is TRBV6-6, the J call TRBJ1-1; D is ambiguous. This CDR3 has 14 amino acids. The germline V gene has CDR1 MNHNY and CDR2 SVGAGI (reference sequence). V lost 4 bases and J 5 bases, leaving 14 bases between the germline ends. The CDR3 DNA follows: TGTGCCAGCAGTTTTTCGAGGGAAGGGACTGAAGCTTTCTTT. This translates into CASSFSREGTEAFF.

The rearrangement joins TRBV18 to TRBJ2-3; 9 nucleotides agree with TRBD1. Per the germline V gene, CDR1 is KGHSH and CDR2 is LQKENI. Trimming at V came to 5 bases and at J to 4 bases, leaving 4 bases not matched to a gene. The CDR3 is 14 residues long. CDR3 loop: CASSSRQGADTQYF. As DNA, the CDR3 is TGTGCCAGCTCATCCCGACAGGGGGCAGATACGCAGTATTTT.

Turning to this clone: The sample carries other DNA sequences with the same CDR3. V and J are TRBV6-1 and TRBJ2-5; 7 bases fit TRBD1. The CDR3 is 14 residues long. The germline V gene has CDR1 MNHNS and CDR2 SASEGT. Trimming at V came to 3 bases and at J to 3 bases, leaving 4 bases not matched to a gene. CDR3: CASSDPDREETQYF. The CDR3 DNA is TGTGCCAGCAGTGATCCCGACAGGGAAGAGACCCAGTACTTC.

J is TRBJ2-3 and V is TRBV6-5; 8 nucleotides agree with TRBD2. CDR1 MNHEY and CDR2 SVGAGI come from the germline V gene. V lost 7 bases and J lost 2; bases outside the gene matches: 5. The length of the CDR3 is 14 residues. CDR3 sequence reads: CASMLAGITDTQYF. DNA for the CDR3: TGTGCCAGCATGCTAGCGGGCATCACAGATACGCAGTATTTT.

V gene TRBV7-2 combines with J gene TRBJ1-1; D remains ambiguous. With 3 bases removed from V and 8 bases from J, the gap between germline ends came to 16 bases. CDR1 is SGHTA, CDR2 FQGNSA, per germline. The length of the CDR3 is 14 residues. CDR3 sequence reads: CASSFGRVEREAFF. For the CDR3, the DNA is TGTGCCAGCAGCTTCGGGCGGGTGGAGAGGGAAGCTTTCTTT. Together with reference TRBV7-2 and TRBJ1-1, the CDR3 gives the full variable domain: GAGVSQSPSNKVTEKGKDVELRCDPISGHTALYWYRQSLGQGLEFLIYFQGNSAPDKSGLPSDRFSAERTGGSVSTLTIQRTQQEDSAVYLCASSFGRVEREAFFGQGTRLTVV.

This chain connects TRBV7-8 to TRBJ2-7; D may be TRBD1 (5 bases). Looked up from germline, CDR1 is SGHVS and CDR2 is FQNEAQ. The CDR3 contains 17 residues. The V gene lost 6 bases and the J gene lost 2 bases, with 23 bases spanning the gap. CDR3 coding DNA: TGTGCCAGCAGTCCCGTCAGGGCGCAGGGTCCTACCTACGAGCAGTACTTC. Translation: CASSPVRAQGPTYEQYF.

V and J are TRBV6-1 and TRBJ1-3, with TRBD1 identical over 7 bases. The CDR3 runs 17 residues. The V segment lost 3 bases and the J segment 1 base; nucleotides outside the gene matches: 9. Germline values: CDR1 MNHNS, CDR2 SASEGT. The DNA of the CDR3 is TGTGCCAGCAGTGAGTACCTCAGGGGGGCATCTGGAAACACCATATATTTT. This gives the protein CASSEYLRGASGNTIYF.

A few counts support this clone. The CDR3 DNA reads as TGTGCCAGCAGTTCAACTGGACAGAGCGAGCAGTACTTC. It codes for CASSSTGQSEQYF. The rearrangement joins TRBV5-4 to TRBJ2-7; TRBD1 might be the D (6 bases). Looked up from germline, CDR1 is SGHNT and CDR2 is YYREEE (reference sequence). The CDR3 has 13 residues. V was trimmed by 5 bases and J by 6 bases, leaving 15 bases between them.

This clone was counted a single time. The genes are TRBV18 and TRBJ1-2; D possibly corresponds to TRBD1 (6 bases). Germline assignment: CDR1 KGHSH and CDR2 LQKENI. V was clipped by 0 bases and J by 1 base, with 12 bases between them. This CDR3 is built from 16 residues. CDR3 residues: CASSPPGQPVNYGYTF. The CDR3 region has the DNA TGTGCCAGCTCACCACCCGGACAGCCAGTTAACTATGGCTACACCTTC. The whole variable domain, filled in from reference TRBV18 and TRBJ1-2, reads NAGVMQNPRHLVRRRGQEARLRCSPMKGHSHVYWYRQLPEEGLKFMVYLQKENIIDESGMPKERFSAEFPKEGPSILRIQQVVRGDSAAYFCASSPPGQPVNYGYTFGSGTRLTVV.

This clone was recorded once. This chain connects TRBV7-6 to TRBJ1-6, with D maybe TRBD1 (6 bases). The V end lost 0 bases, the J end lost 10 bases, and 13 bases lay between the germline ends. The CDR3 covers 15 residues. Germline V gives CDR1 SGHVS, CDR2 FNYEAQ. The chain's CDR3 is CASSLAGGQTSPLHF. As DNA, the CDR3 is TGTGCCAGCAGCTTAGCAGGCGGACAGACATCACCCCTCCACTTT.

In this sample, this clone turned up once. V and J are TRBV7-6 and TRBJ1-1; TRBD1 matches at 12 bases. V was clipped by 5 bases and J by 3 bases; unmatched bases: 7. The CDR3 is 16 amino acids. Germline V gives CDR1 SGHVS, CDR2 FNYEAQ. In DNA, the CDR3 is TGTGCCAGCAGCCCCCGGGACAGGGGGCTTCACACTGAAGCTTTCTTT. The encoded protein is CASSPRDRGLHTEAFF.

The chain links TRBV2 to TRBJ2-7, with 11 nucleotides matching TRBD2. The CDR3 has 17 amino acids. Germline lookup yields CDR1 SNHLY and CDR2 FYNNEI. V shed 1 base and J 3 bases; nucleotides not matched to a gene: 8. The CDR3 region has the DNA TGTGCCAGCAGTGAAGTCGGGGGGACTAGCGGTGTCTACGAGCAGTACTTC. Translating gives CASSEVGGTSGVYEQYF.

This rearrangement joins TRBV19 to TRBJ2-1; 15 bases match TRBD2. V was clipped by 3 bases and J by 12 bases; unmatched bases: 9. This CDR3 contains 16 residues. From germline, CDR1 is LNHDA and CDR2 SQIVND (reference sequence). The CDR3 sequence is CASSMAGLAGGKGQFF. CDR3 DNA: TGTGCCAGTAGTATGGCAGGACTAGCGGGGGGGAAAGGGCAGTTCTTC. The full variable domain, rest sourced from reference TRBV19 and TRBJ2-1, is DGGITQSPKYLFRKEGQNVTLSCEQNLNHDAMYWYRQDPGQGLRLIYYSQIVNDFQKGDIAEGYSVSREKKESFPLTVTSAQKNPTAFYLCASSMAGLAGGKGQFFGPGTRLTVL.

The chain uses TRBV7-9 and TRBJ1-6; 8 nucleotides line up with TRBD1. Unmatched junction bases numbered 10, after V lost 1 base and J lost 17 bases. This CDR3 has 14 residues. CDR1 is SEHNR, CDR2 FQNEAQ, per germline (reference sequence). CDR3 loop: CASSLDSPGGWVHF. For the CDR3, the DNA is TGTGCCAGCAGCTTAGATTCTCCAGGGGGCTGGGTCCACTTT.

CDR3 amino acids: CASSMSPQGGSYEQYF. As DNA, the CDR3 is TGTGCCAGTAGTATGAGTCCACAGGGAGGGAGCTACGAGCAGTACTTC. The chain has TRBV19 and TRBJ2-7, with D perhaps matching TRBD2 (7 bases). Germline lookup yields CDR1 LNHDA and CDR2 SQIVND (reference sequence). Trimming shortened V by 3 bases and J by 3 bases, and 18 bases separated the two germline ends. CDR3 size: 16 residues.

The rearrangement links TRBV11-2 to TRBJ1-1, with 10 bases lining up with TRBD1. The CDR3 has 15 residues. V lost 6 bases to trimming and J lost 2 bases; unmatched junction nucleotides: 6. Germline lookup yields CDR1 SGHAT and CDR2 FQNNGV. The CDR3 region is CASSYRDRGNTEAFF. The CDR3 bases are TGTGCCAGCAGTTACCGGGACAGGGGTAACACTGAAGCTTTCTTT.

V usage is TRBV5-1 and J usage is TRBJ2-5; the match to TRBD2 covers 12 bases. V lost 1 base and J lost 5; bases outside the gene matches: 0. Germline-derived CDR1 and CDR2 are SGHRS and YFSETQ. The CDR3 is 14 amino acids. The CDR3 DNA reads as TGCGCCAGCAGCTTGCTAGCGGGGGGGGAGACCCAGTACTTC. Protein: CASSLLAGGETQYF.

The chain employs TRBV7-9 and TRBJ1-2, with D hard to call. CDR1 and CDR2 (germline): SEHNR, FQNEAQ (reference sequence). Trimming took 0 bases from V and 8 from J, leaving 13 bases between them. The CDR3 is made up of 14 amino acids. The CDR3 spells CASSLAYEALGYTF. The CDR3 DNA reads as TGTGCCAGCAGCTTAGCCTATGAGGCGCTCGGCTACACCTTC.